This T cell receptor beta chain was documented in a study of human T cells and chemical hapten exposure. Using its own MiXCR run on the 5' RACE reads, TCRdb lists one record per CDR3 protein. Here the sample spans about 110,000 distinct CDR3 sequences, roughly 19% being singletons. This clonotype appeared a few times. The authors' total RNA extraction used unfractionated whole blood. The CDR3 length is 16 residues. Trimming shortened V by 2 bases and J by 1 base, and 12 bases separated the two germline ends. V is TRBV12-3 or TRBV12-4 and J is TRBJ1-3; no firm D call. The receptor's source is a human donor in good health. Here the CDR3 reads CASSLTGSRSGNTIYF. CDR3 DNA: TGTGCCAGCAGTTTAACGGGGAGTCGGTCTGGAAACACCATATATTTT.